One sample yielded the 27 T cell receptor beta chains listed below, sequenced in a study of shared clonotypes between healthy human individuals. Using immunoSEQ multiplex PCR, the repertoire was profiled, and TCRdb retains in-frame clones only, with some absent. Here the sample spans around 320,000 clones, around nine tenths being singletons. Sequencing input: memory CD8+ T cells sorted from blood. Noted subset: CD45RO+ cells pooled with CCR7-negative TemRA cells. These receptors came from a young man in good health.

This clone has just one count. The chain links TRBV11-2 to TRBJ2-1, with D possibly TRBD2 on 6 matching bases. Germline lookup yields CDR1 SGHAT and CDR2 FQNNGV. This CDR3 comprises 14 residues. Trimming pared 1 base from V and 8 bases from J, leaving 12 bases between. The CDR3 protein is CASSLAGALHEQFF. The CDR3 DNA sequence: TGTGCCAGCAGCTTAGCGGGAGCGCTCCATGAGCAGTTCTTC. Full variable domain (remainder filled in from reference TRBV11-2 and TRBJ2-1): EAGVAQSPRYKIIEKRQSVAFWCNPISGHATLYWYQQILGQGPKLLIQFQNNGVVDDSQLPKDRFSAERLKGVDSTLKIQPAKLEDSAVYLCASSLAGALHEQFFGPGTRLTVL.

The V and J genes are TRBV7-9 and TRBJ2-1; no clear D gene. The germline gives CDR1 SEHNR, CDR2 FQNEAQ (reference sequence). CDR3 length: 16 amino acids. Deletions cut 5 bases from V and 7 bases from J, with 21 bases between. The CDR3 loop is CASSPKLAPEPNEQFF. For the CDR3, the DNA is TGTGCCAGCAGCCCCAAGCTCGCCCCGGAACCTAATGAGCAGTTCTTC.

The V call is TRBV7-9, the J call TRBJ1-2; D is ambiguous. This CDR3 spans 15 amino acids. Trimming took 5 bases from V and 2 from J, leaving 15 bases between them. CDR1 is SEHNR, CDR2 FQNEAQ, per germline (reference sequence). The CDR3 sequence: CASSPYGWTNYGYTF. CDR3 nucleotides: TGTGCCAGCAGCCCCTATGGCTGGACGAACTATGGCTACACCTTC. Combining the CDR3 with reference TRBV7-9 and TRBJ1-2 gives the whole variable domain DTGVSQNPRHKITKRGQNVTFRCDPISEHNRLYWYRQTLGQGPEFLTYFQNEAQLEKSRLLSDRFSAERPKGSFSTLEIQRTEQGDSAMYLCASSPYGWTNYGYTFGSGTRLTVV.

This chain joins TRBV5-4 and TRBJ2-5; 9 positions agree with TRBD1. The better agreement between TRBJ2-7 and the DNA end casts doubt on the J call. This CDR3 spans 13 amino acids. Germline lookup yields CDR1 SGHNT and CDR2 YYREEE (reference sequence). The CDR3 loop reads CASSWDRASEQYF. The CDR3 DNA is TGTGCCAGCAGCTGGGACAGGGCTTCCGAGCAGTACTTC.

The chain links TRBV6-5 to TRBJ1-2; 8 nucleotides align to TRBD1. Germline V CDR1 and CDR2: MNHEY, SVGAGI. V lost 5 bases to trimming and J lost 0 bases; unmatched junction nucleotides: 2. This CDR3 is 14 amino acids long. CDR3 loop: CASSLDRANYGYTF. The CDR3 DNA reads TGTGCCAGCAGTCTGGACAGGGCTAACTATGGCTACACCTTC.

The chain uses TRBV5-6 and TRBJ2-7; no reliable D call. There are 13 residues in the CDR3. CDR1 is SGHDT and CDR2 is YYEEEE in the germline V gene. V dropped 5 bases and J dropped 4 bases, with 13 bases sitting between them. The CDR3 DNA follows: TGTGCCAGCAGTTCCCTCTACCCTTACGAGCAGTACTTC. Its translation is CASSSLYPYEQYF.

The chain couples TRBV28 to TRBJ2-1; TRBD2 matches at 8 bases. This CDR3 has 14 residues. From germline, CDR1 is MDHEN and CDR2 SYDVKM. The junction had 8 bases not matched to a gene; V was cut back by 5 bases and J by 8 bases. The CDR3 here is CASSQRENIDEQFF. The CDR3 DNA reads TGTGCCAGCAGTCAGCGGGAGAACATCGATGAGCAGTTCTTC.

This clone is a singleton in its sample. The chain couples TRBV28 to TRBJ1-2; TRBD1 might be the D (5 bases). V was clipped by 2 bases and J by 7 bases, with 14 bases between them. There are 14 residues in the CDR3. CDR1 and CDR2 (germline): MDHEN, SYDVKM. The CDR3 sequence: CASSLRGGAGGYTF. DNA of the CDR3: TGTGCCAGCAGTTTAAGGGGAGGGGCCGGTGGCTACACCTTC.

The chain links TRBV7-6 to TRBJ1-6; no definite D call. The CDR3 is 15 residues long. Per the germline V gene, CDR1 is SGHVS and CDR2 is FNYEAQ. Trimming left V 3 bases short and J 6 bases short, with 12 bases between. CDR3 nucleotides: TGTGCCAGCAGCTTGGCGCGGGCCGGTAATTCACCCCTCCACTTT. Its translation is CASSLARAGNSPLHF.

CDR3 residues: CSVSPRGTEAFF. As DNA, the CDR3 is TGCAGCGTGTCCCCCCGGGGCACTGAAGCTTTCTTT. The chain couples TRBV29-1 to TRBJ1-1, with unresolved D. Germline CDR1 SQVTM, CDR2 ANQGSEA. CDR3 size: 12 residues. Trimming stripped 6 bases from V and 4 bases from J, with 12 bases between.

This chain uses TRBV27 with TRBJ2-1; D is perhaps TRBD1 (5 bases). This CDR3 has 12 amino acids. Trimming took off 5 bases at V and 6 bases at J, with 8 bases between the two ends. Germline V gives CDR1 MNHEY, CDR2 SMNVEV (reference sequence). DNA of the CDR3: TGTGCCAGCAGTCGACAGTCCAATGAGCAGTTCTTC. Protein: CASSRQSNEQFF.

This clone was detected only a few times. V and J are TRBV6-4 and TRBJ2-3; 10 bases agree with TRBD2. Germline CDR1 is MRHNA and CDR2 is SNTAGT. This CDR3 is 15 amino acids long. The V and J ends lost 4 bases and 0 bases, in that order; junction bases with no gene match: 1. The DNA of the CDR3 is TGTGCCAGCAGTGCGACTAGCGGGAGCACAGATACGCAGTATTTT. This codes for CASSATSGSTDTQYF.

This chain connects TRBV7-6 to TRBJ1-1; D is unclear. There are 15 residues in the CDR3. Germline V gives CDR1 SGHVS, CDR2 FNYEAQ. V lost 5 bases and J lost 5, with 18 bases in between. In DNA, the CDR3 is TGTGCCAGCAGCCTAGGACCATTTTCGGCAACTGAAGCTTTCTTT. This sequence encodes CASSLGPFSATEAFF.

This clone came up once. The J gene is TRBJ2-5, the V gene TRBV4-1, with TRBD2 matching over 8 bases. V dropped 0 bases and J dropped 1; count of bases not matched to a gene: 13. The germline CDR1 and CDR2 sequences are MGHRA and YSYEKL. The length of the CDR3 is 19 residues. CDR3: CASSQETASGFHLQETQYF. The CDR3 nucleotides read TGCGCCAGCAGCCAAGAGACGGCTAGCGGGTTTCACCTCCAAGAGACCCAGTACTTC.

The rearrangement joins TRBV14 to TRBJ2-1; 8 positions agree with TRBD1. Germline CDR1 reads SGHDN; CDR2 reads FVKESK. The junction had 8 bases not matched to a gene; V was cut back by 5 bases and J by 5 bases. The CDR3 is 15 amino acids. The DNA for the CDR3 is TGTGCCAGCAGCAGGACCGGGACAGGAAACAATGAGCAGTTCTTC. Protein sequence: CASSRTGTGNNEQFF.

The chain links TRBV6-1 to TRBJ2-3; 9 bases fit TRBD1. The CDR3 covers 15 residues. Germline CDR1 is MNHNS and CDR2 is SASEGT. V was pared by 4 bases and J by 2 bases, with 4 bases of the junction left unmatched. CDR3 DNA: TGTGCCAGCAGTGCCCGGACAGGGGCCACAGATACGCAGTATTTT. This sequence encodes CASSARTGATDTQYF.

The chain links TRBV6-5 to TRBJ2-7; 10 nucleotides agree with TRBD2. Unmatched junction bases numbered 5, after V lost 0 bases and J lost 3 bases. Germline V gives CDR1 MNHEY, CDR2 SVGAGI. The CDR3 length is 16 residues. Here the CDR3 DNA reads TGTGCCAGCAGTTACTCCTACCTAGCGGGGGACTACGAGCAGTACTTC. This translates into CASSYSYLAGDYEQYF.

This chain links TRBV30 with TRBJ1-2; D not resolved. The CDR3 spans 14 residues. Germline values: CDR1 GTSNPN, CDR2 SVGIG (reference sequence). Trimming removed 5 bases from V and 4 bases from J, with 17 bases in between. CDR3 DNA: TGTGCCTGGGGACCGACCGTATTGACCTATGGCTACACCTTC. Translated, it gives CAWGPTVLTYGYTF.

The gene calls are TRBV6-6 and TRBJ2-4; D gene ambiguous. The CDR3 length is 14 residues. In germline, CDR1 is MNHNY, CDR2 SVGAGI (reference sequence). With 8 bases removed from V and 0 bases from J, the gap between germline ends came to 11 bases. The CDR3 protein is CASLDKLAKNIQYF. Written as DNA, the CDR3 is TGTGCCAGCCTAGATAAGCTAGCCAAAAACATTCAGTACTTC.

Written as DNA, the CDR3 is TGTGCCAGCAGTCCGAGGGGTATGGACACCTTC. Amino acids: CASSPRGMDTF. J is TRBJ1-2 and V is TRBV6-1; a weak D match, TRBD1 (5 bases). The CDR3 loop spans 11 amino acids. V dropped 5 bases and J dropped 12 bases, with 13 bases sitting between them. The germline V gene has CDR1 MNHNS and CDR2 SASEGT.

The rearrangement uses TRBV4-1 and TRBJ1-5, with D perhaps matching TRBD1 (6 bases). Germline values: CDR1 MGHRA, CDR2 YSYEKL. V lost 0 bases, J lost 6 bases, and 12 bases lay in between. The CDR3 runs to 15 residues. The CDR3 loop reads CASSQESQGSQPQHF. In DNA form, the CDR3 reads TGCGCCAGCAGCCAAGAGTCGCAGGGGAGTCAGCCCCAGCATTTT.

This clone was counted only a few times. V gene TRBV7-6 combines with J gene TRBJ2-7; no reliable D call. The ends were cut back, 2 bases at V and 5 bases at J, with 7 bases in the middle. Germline V lookup: CDR1 SGHVS, CDR2 FNYEAQ. This CDR3 contains 12 residues. The CDR3 spells CASSLTLDEQYF. For the CDR3, the DNA is TGTGCCAGCAGCTTAACGCTTGACGAGCAGTACTTC.

This clone was found once. A read error may explain this, as a much larger clone is one base away. This sample also contains other DNA sequences that code for the same CDR3. The V and J genes are TRBV13 and TRBJ1-3; D is perhaps TRBD1 (5 bases). The germline V gene has CDR1 PRHDT and CDR2 FYEKMQ (reference sequence). The CDR3 is 14 amino acids. V dropped 1 base and J dropped 1 base, with 5 bases sitting between them. For the CDR3, the DNA is TGTGCCAGCAGCTTAGAGGGGTCTGGAAACACCATATATTTT. Translation: CASSLEGSGNTIYF. Full variable domain (rest looked up from reference TRBV13 and TRBJ1-3): AAGVIQSPRHLIKEKRETATLKCYPIPRHDTVYWYQQGPGQDPQFLISFYEKMQSDKGSIPDRFSAQQFSDYHSELNMSSLELGDSALYFCASSLEGSGNTIYFGEGSWLTVV.

This chain uses TRBV30 with TRBJ1-2; weak D call: TRBD1 (6 bases). The germline gives CDR1 GTSNPN, CDR2 SVGIG (reference sequence). V lost 0 bases, J lost 4 bases, and 15 bases lay in between. This CDR3 is 15 amino acids long. In nucleotides, the CDR3 is TGTGCCTGGAGTGTAGAGGACAGCTCCCTCTATGGCTACACCTTC. Amino acid sequence: CAWSVEDSSLYGYTF.

The gene calls are TRBV27 and TRBJ2-7; 14 nucleotides match TRBD2. V lost 6 bases to trimming and J lost 5 bases; unmatched junction nucleotides: 3. Germline assignment: CDR1 MNHEY and CDR2 SMNVEV (reference sequence). The CDR3 loop spans 14 amino acids. CDR3 protein: CASRGTSGSHEQYF. The CDR3 bases are TGTGCCAGCAGGGGGACTAGCGGGAGCCACGAGCAGTACTTC.

The chain's CDR3 is CASSQSTGRGGTGELFF. The CDR3, as DNA: TGCGCCAGCAGCCAGTCAACAGGGCGCGGTGGCACCGGGGAGCTGTTTTTT. This rearrangement joins TRBV4-3 to TRBJ2-2; D might be TRBD1 (6 bases). CDR1 and CDR2 from the germline V gene are LGHNA and YSLEER. The ends were cut back, 3 bases at V and 4 bases at J, with 18 bases in the middle. The CDR3 is 17 amino acids.

This rearrangement joins TRBV4-3 to TRBJ2-7, with D maybe TRBD2 (6 bases). The CDR3 contains 15 residues. The germline CDR1 and CDR2 sequences are LGHNA and YSLEER. Trimming removed 1 base from V and 1 base from J, with 11 bases in between. CDR3 DNA sequence: TGCGCCAGCAGCCAAGGTTATAGCGGATCCTACGAGCAGTACTTC. Translation gives CASSQGYSGSYEQYF.